This T cell receptor (beta chain) was observed in a study of T cells in women clearing cervical HPV infection. Study-level points and caveats: Combining TCR richness with V gene abundances gave approximately 0.8 AUC.

Profiled with immunoSEQ multiplex PCR; TCRdb holds only in-frame clones, not every one. This repertoire includes 35,000 to 45,000 clones. As to this clone: Antigen: not known.

The sequenced sample consisted of blood buffy coat. The receptor's source is a woman between 18 and 70 years old with a cervical HPV16 infection that either progressed to CIN3+ or cleared (not recorded which).

Partial CDR3 DNA: TGTGCCATCAGAACAGAATACGAG. This translates into CAIRTEYE. The whole CDR3 reads CAIRTEYEQYF. The chain joins TRBV10-3 to TRBJ2-7; D unresolved. The read ends 3 residues early relative to the CDR3; the germline J gene fills the gap. Germline CDR1 and CDR2: ENHRY and SYGVKD. The CDR3 has 11 residues. Between the trimmed V and J ends, which lost 6 bases and 4 bases, there was a span of 7 bases.